This T cell receptor beta chain was recorded in a study of blood T cell repertoires in COVID-19. TCRdb's table, derived via immunoSEQ multiplex PCR, lists solely in-frame clones and lacks some. The data show 150,000 to 200,000 clones, roughly nine tenths seen once. Germline lookup yields CDR1 LNHDA and CDR2 SQIVND (reference sequence). Trimming removed 2 bases from V and 8 bases from J, with 15 bases in between. The CDR3 sequence is 14 residues long. The sequenced material came from peripheral blood. The rearrangement uses TRBV19 and TRBJ1-2; D is ambiguous. The clonotype originates from a woman aged 60-75 years with COVID-19, enrolled during active disease. The DNA of the CDR3 is TGTGCCAGTAGTATATCCCGGCGGTTTTACGGCTACACCTTC. It codes for CASSISRRFYGYTF.